This T cell receptor (beta chain) comes out of a study of T-cell reconstitution after alpha-beta-depleted transplantation in children. This clonotype was counted many times. For TCRbeta, the library was prepared with unique molecular identifiers. TCRdb ran MiXCR on the PCR reads and lists one entry per CDR3 protein. The repertoire has about 230,000 distinct CDR3 sequences, approximately 9.9% of them found once; the top ten carry approximately 5.4%. The CDR3 totals 15 residues. Between the trimmed V and J ends, which lost 6 bases and 0 bases, there was a span of 9 bases. CDR1 SGHAT and CDR2 FQNNGV come from the germline V gene.

The chain has TRBV11-2 and TRBJ2-6; TRBD1 is a possible D gene (5 bases). The receptor was derived from a human donor who donated a stem cell graft to a child with SCID. The sample here was PBMCs from the stem cell graft donor, taken from the stem cell graft. This CDR3 reads CASRQVSSGANVLTF. The DNA for the CDR3 is TGTGCCAGCAGACAGGTCTCCTCTGGGGCCAACGTCCTGACTTTC.